The TCR beta chain under discussion was sequenced for a study of response to subunit inactivated influenza vaccine. Whole-study findings and limits: New T cells are recruited in small numbers by each seasonal influenza vaccination, according to the authors' suggestion.

Trimming removed 2 bases from V and 4 bases from J, with 14 bases in between. CDR3 length: 14 residues. Germline assignment: CDR1 SQVTM and CDR2 ANQGSEA. Notes on this clonotype: Its matching antigen is unknown.

TCRdb used MiXCR to reprocess the RT-PCR reads, holding one entry per CDR3 protein. The sample holds 550,000 to 600,000 distinct CDR3 sequences, 10% to 15% seen once. The rearrangement links TRBV29-1 to TRBJ2-5; D is undetermined. This TCR was sampled from a man over 45 who received an inactivated influenza vaccine. The sequencing used PBMCs from blood, collected on the day of vaccination. The CDR3 is CSVEKAGLRETQYF. CDR3 DNA: TGCAGCGTTGAAAAGGCAGGCCTTAGAGAGACCCAGTACTTC.